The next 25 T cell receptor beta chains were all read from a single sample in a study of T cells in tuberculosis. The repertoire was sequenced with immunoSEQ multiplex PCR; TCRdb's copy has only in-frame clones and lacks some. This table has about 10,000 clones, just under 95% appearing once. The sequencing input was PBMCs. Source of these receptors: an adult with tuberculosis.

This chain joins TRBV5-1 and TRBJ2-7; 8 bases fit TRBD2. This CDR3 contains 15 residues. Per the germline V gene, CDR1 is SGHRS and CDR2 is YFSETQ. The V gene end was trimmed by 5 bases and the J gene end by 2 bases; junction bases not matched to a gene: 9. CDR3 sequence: CASRGGAGGPYEQYF. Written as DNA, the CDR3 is TGCGCCAGCAGGGGCGGGGCGGGGGGCCCCTACGAGCAGTACTTC.

CDR3 sequence: CASSSYLAGDTPTVEQYF. The CDR3, as DNA: TGTGCCAGCAGCAGCTATCTAGCGGGGGATACCCCGACCGTCGAGCAGTACTTC. The chain has TRBV13 and TRBJ2-7; the match to TRBD2 covers 10 bases. There are 18 residues in the CDR3. With 5 bases clipped from V and 6 bases from J, the junction kept 19 bases outside the gene matches. Germline lookup yields CDR1 PRHDT and CDR2 FYEKMQ (reference sequence).

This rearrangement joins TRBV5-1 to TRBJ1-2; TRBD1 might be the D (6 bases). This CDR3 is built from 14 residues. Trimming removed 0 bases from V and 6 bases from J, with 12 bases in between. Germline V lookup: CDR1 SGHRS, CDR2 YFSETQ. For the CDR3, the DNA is TGCGCCAGCAGCTTGGAGGGGGTTTTGGATGGCTACACCTTC. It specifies CASSLEGVLDGYTF. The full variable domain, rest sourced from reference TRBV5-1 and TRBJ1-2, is KAGVTQTPRYLIKTRGQQVTLSCSPISGHRSVSWYQQTPGQGLQFLFEYFSETQRNKGNFPGRFSGRQFSNSRSEMNVSTLELGDSALYLCASSLEGVLDGYTFGSGTRLTVV.

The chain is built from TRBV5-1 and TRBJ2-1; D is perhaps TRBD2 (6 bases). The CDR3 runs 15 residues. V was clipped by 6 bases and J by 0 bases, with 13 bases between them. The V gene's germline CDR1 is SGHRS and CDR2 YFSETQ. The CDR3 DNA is TGCGCCAGCACCCCCCGGGGGAGCTCCTACAATGAGCAGTTCTTC. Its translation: CASTPRGSSYNEQFF.

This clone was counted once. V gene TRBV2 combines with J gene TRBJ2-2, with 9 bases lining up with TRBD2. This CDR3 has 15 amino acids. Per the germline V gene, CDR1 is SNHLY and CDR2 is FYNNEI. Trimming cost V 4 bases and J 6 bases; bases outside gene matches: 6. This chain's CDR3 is CASSGMGLAAGELFF. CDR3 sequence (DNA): TGTGCCAGCAGTGGGATGGGACTAGCAGCCGGGGAGCTGTTTTTT.

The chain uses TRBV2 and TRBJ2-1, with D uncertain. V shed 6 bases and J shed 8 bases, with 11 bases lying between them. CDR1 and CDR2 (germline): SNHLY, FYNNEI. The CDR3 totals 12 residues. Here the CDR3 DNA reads TGTGCCAGCAGCGCCTCCCAGGATGAGCAGTTCTTC. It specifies CASSASQDEQFF.

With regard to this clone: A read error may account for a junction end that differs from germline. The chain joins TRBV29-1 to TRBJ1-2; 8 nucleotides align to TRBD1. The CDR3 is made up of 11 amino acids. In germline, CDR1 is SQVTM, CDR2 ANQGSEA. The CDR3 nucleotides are TGTGGGGACAGGCAACGGGGTGGCTACACCTTC. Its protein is CGDRQRGGYTF.

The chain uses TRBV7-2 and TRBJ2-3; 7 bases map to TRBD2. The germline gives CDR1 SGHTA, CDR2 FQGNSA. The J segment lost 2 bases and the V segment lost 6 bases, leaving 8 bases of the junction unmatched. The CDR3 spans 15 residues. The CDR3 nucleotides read TGTGCCAGCAGGGCGGGAGTGAAGATCACAGATACGCAGTATTTT. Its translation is CASRAGVKITDTQYF.

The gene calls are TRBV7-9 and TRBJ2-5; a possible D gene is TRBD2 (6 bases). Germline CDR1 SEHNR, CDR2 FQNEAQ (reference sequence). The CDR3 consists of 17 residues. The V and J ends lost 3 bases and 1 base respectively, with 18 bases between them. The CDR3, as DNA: TGTGCCAGCAGCTTGGGTAGCGGCGGACAACTCCAAGAGACCCAGTACTTC. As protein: CASSLGSGGQLQETQYF.

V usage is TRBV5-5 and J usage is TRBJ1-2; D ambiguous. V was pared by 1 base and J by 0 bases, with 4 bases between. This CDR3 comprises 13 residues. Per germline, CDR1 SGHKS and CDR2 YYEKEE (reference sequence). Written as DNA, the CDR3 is TGTGCCAGCAGCTTGCCGTCTAACTATGGCTACACCTTC. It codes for CASSLPSNYGYTF.

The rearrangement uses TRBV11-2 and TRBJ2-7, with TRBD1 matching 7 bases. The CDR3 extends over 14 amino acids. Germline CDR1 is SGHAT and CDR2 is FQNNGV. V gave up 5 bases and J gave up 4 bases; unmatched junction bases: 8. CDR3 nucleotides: TGTGCCAGCAGCCTTACCGACAGGGAGTACGAGCAGTACTTC. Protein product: CASSLTDREYEQYF.

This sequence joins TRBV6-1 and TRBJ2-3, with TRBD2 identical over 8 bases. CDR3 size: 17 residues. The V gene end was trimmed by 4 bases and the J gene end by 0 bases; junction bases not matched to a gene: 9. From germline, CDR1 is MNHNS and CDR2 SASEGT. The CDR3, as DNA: TGTGCCAGCAGTGTTTCCATAGCGGGGTCTAGCACAGATACGCAGTATTTT. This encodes CASSVSIAGSSTDTQYF.

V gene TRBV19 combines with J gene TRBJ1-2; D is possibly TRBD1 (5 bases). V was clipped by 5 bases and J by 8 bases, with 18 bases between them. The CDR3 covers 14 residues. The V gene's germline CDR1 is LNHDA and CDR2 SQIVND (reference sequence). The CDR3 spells CASSFSWGTSGYTF. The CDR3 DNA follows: TGTGCCAGTAGTTTTTCTTGGGGCACCTCGGGCTACACCTTC.

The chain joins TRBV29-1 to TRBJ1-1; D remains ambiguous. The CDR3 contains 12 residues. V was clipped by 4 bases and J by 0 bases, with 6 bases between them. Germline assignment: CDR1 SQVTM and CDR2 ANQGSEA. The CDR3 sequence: CSVAQMNTEAFF. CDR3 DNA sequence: TGCAGCGTTGCACAGATGAACACTGAAGCTTTCTTT.

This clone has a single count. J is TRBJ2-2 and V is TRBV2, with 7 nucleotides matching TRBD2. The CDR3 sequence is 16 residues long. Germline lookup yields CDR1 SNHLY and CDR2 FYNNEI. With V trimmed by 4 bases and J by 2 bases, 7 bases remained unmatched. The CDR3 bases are TGTGCCAGCAGTGCCCTTGGGAGGGATAACACCGGGGAGCTGTTTTTT. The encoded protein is CASSALGRDNTGELFF.

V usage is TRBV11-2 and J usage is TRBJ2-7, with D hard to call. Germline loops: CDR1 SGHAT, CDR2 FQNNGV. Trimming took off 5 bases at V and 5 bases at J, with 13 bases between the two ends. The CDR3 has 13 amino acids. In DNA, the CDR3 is TGTGCCAGCAGCCGTAGGATAGCCGACGAGCAGTACTTC. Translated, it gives CASSRRIADEQYF.

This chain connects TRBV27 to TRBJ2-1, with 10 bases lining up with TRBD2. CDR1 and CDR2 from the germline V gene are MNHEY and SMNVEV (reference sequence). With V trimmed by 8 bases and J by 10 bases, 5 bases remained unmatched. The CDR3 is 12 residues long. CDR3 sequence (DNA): TGTGCCAGCGGGCTTAGCGGGGGGGAGCAGTTCTTC. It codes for CASGLSGGEQFF.

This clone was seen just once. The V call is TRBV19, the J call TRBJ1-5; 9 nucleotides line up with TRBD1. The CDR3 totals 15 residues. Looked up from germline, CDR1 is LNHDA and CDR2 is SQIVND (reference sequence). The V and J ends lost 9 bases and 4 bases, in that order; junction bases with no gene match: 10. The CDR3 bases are TGTGCCAGCAAAGCCGGGACAGGGTTTAATCAGCCCCAGCATTTT. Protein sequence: CASKAGTGFNQPQHF.

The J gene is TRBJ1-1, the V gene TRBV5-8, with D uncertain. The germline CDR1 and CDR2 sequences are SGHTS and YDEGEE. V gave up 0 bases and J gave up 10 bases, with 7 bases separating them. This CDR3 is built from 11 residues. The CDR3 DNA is TGTGCCAGCAGCTTGGGAGGGCTAGCTTTCTTT. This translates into CASSLGGLAFF. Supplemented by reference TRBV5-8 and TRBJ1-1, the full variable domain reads EAGVTQSPTHLIKTRGQQATLRCSPISGHTSVYWYQQALGLGLQFLLWYDEGEERNRGNFPPRFSGRQFPNYSSELNVNALELEDSALYLCASSLGGLAFFGQGTRLTVV.

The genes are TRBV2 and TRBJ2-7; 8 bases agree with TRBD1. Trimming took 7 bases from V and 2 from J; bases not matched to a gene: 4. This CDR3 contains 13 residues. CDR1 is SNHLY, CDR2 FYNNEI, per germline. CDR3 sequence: CASKGQATYEQYF. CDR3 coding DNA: TGTGCCAGCAAGGGACAGGCTACCTACGAGCAGTACTTC. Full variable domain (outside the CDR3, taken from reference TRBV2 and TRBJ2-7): EPEVTQTPSHQVTQMGQEVILRCVPISNHLYFYWYRQILGQKVEFLVSFYNNEISEKSEIFDDQFSVERPDGSNFTLKIRSTKLEDSAMYFCASKGQATYEQYFGPGTRLTVT.

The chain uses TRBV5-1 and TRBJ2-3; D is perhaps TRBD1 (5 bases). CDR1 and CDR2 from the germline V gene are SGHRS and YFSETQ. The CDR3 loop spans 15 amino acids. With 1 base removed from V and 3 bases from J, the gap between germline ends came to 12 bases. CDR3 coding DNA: TGCGCCAGCAGCTTGAGAGCCCAGGGAACAGATACGCAGTATTTT. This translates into CASSLRAQGTDTQYF.

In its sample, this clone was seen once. The CDR3 DNA follows: TGTGCCATCAGTGAGAGTAAGGGCGAACAAGCGGGAGGAGAGACCCAGTACTTC. Translated: CAISESKGEQAGGETQYF. The chain recombines TRBV10-3 with TRBJ2-5; 9 bases agree with TRBD2. This CDR3 is built from 18 residues. Germline assignment: CDR1 ENHRY and CDR2 SYGVKD. V lost 2 bases and J lost 4; bases outside the gene matches: 14.

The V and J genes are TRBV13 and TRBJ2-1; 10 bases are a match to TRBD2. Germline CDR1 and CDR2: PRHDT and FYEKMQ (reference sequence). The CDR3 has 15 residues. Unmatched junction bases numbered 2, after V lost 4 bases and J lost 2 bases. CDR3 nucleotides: TGTGCCAGCAGCTCCGGACTAGCGGCCTACAATGAGCAGTTCTTC. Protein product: CASSSGLAAYNEQFF.

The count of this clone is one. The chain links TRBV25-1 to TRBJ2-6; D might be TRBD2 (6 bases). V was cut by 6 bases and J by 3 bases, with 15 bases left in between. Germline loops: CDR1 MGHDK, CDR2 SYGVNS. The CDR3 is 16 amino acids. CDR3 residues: CASSAGGKGGANVLTF. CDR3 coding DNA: TGTGCCAGCAGCGCTGGGGGGAAAGGTGGGGCCAACGTCCTGACTTTC.

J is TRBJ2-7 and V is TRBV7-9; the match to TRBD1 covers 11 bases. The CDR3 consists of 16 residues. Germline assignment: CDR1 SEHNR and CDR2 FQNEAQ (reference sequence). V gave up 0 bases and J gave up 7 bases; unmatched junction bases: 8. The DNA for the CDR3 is TGTGCCAGCAGCTTAGCGGGGACAGGGGGTATGGGAGAGCAGTACTTC. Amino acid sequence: CASSLAGTGGMGEQYF.